Shown below are 3 T cell receptor beta chains from a single sample sequenced in a study of shared T cell receptors in the human thymus. The protocol was immunoSEQ multiplex PCR, while the TCRdb copy is restricted to in-frame clones and leaves out a portion. Of about 380,000 clones listed, approximately 95% are singletons. The material sequenced was thymocytes. The receptors stem from a human donor.

The chain employs TRBV4-2 and TRBJ1-2; D is perhaps TRBD1 (6 bases). This CDR3 is 15 amino acids long. Trimming cost V 0 bases and J 8 bases, with 16 bases left between them. Germline V gene lookup returns CDR1 LGHNA and CDR2 YNFKEQ. The CDR3 is CASSQDQGSGGGYTF. The CDR3 DNA is TGTGCCAGCAGCCAAGACCAGGGCTCGGGGGGCGGCTACACCTTC.

The chain recombines TRBV6-5 with TRBJ1-1, with 7 positions matching TRBD1. The junction had 11 bases not matched to a gene; V was cut back by 6 bases and J by 4 bases. The CDR3 runs 15 residues. Germline CDR1 reads MNHEY; CDR2 reads SVGAGI. The CDR3 protein is CASRGRGLMGTEAFF. The CDR3 nucleotides read TGTGCCAGCAGAGGCAGGGGGTTAATGGGCACTGAAGCTTTCTTT.

The chain carries TRBV5-6 and TRBJ2-7; TRBD2 matches 8 bases. The CDR3 consists of 17 residues. Trimming at V came to 1 base and at J to 2 bases, leaving 11 bases not matched to a gene. Germline V gives CDR1 SGHDT, CDR2 YYEEEE. Here the CDR3 reads CASSLWAGPAGAYEQYF. The CDR3 DNA sequence: TGTGCCAGCAGCTTGTGGGCGGGCCCAGCGGGAGCCTACGAGCAGTACTTC.